The TCR beta chain described here comes from a study of T cells in Graves' hyperthyroidism and ophthalmopathy (dated by TCRdb to between 2018 and 2021). Study-level background: Peripheral blood was collected at initial diagnosis, before any treatment. TCR V-J signatures able to tell the groups apart were searched for in a discovery cohort of around 95 patients, of whom over 40 had Graves' ophthalmopathy and about 60 had stable Graves' hyperthyroidism. Whether ophthalmopathy could be predicted prospectively was tested in an independent validation cohort made up of approximately 19 hyperthyroidism patients plus 17 patients who later progressed to ophthalmopathy. The 75 to 100 discovery patients were randomly split 7:3 into training and test sets. In addition, the study compared T-cell repertoires in thyroid tissue and in blood from about six Graves' hyperthyroidism patients. After sampling, hyperthyroidism patients received methimazole starting at 30 mg daily, and ophthalmopathy patients received high-dose intravenous methylprednisolone. According to the paper, TCR Vbeta CDR3 sequencing was carried out on around 140 peripheral blood samples, which came from over 40 ophthalmopathy, about 75 hyperthyroidism and about 17 progressor patients. Study-level results and caveats: Blood samples also contained most of the expanded thyroid clonotypes (frequency above 0.001), which suggests that blood repertoires may reflect thyroid immune responses. Sample size was not statistically predetermined, and investigators were not blinded to group allocation. A model built on a 13 V-J signature distinguished ophthalmopathy from stable hyperthyroidism, reaching about 88% sensitivity and 81.08% specificity in cross-validation and 80%/75% in testing. In validation, progression to ophthalmopathy was predicted by the model with almost 71% sensitivity and 72.22% specificity, a median of approximately 7.1 months before onset.

Points on this clonotype: The clone's antigen remains unknown. The input lacks base qualities; no much larger clone sits a single base away.

The TCR beta CDR3 regions were amplified from the RNA transcripts. A first-round RT-PCR of the TCR CDR3 used the HTBI primer set with the Qiagen OneStep RT-PCR kit. Libraries were constructed in a second round of multiplex PCR, after which size selection and purification were performed. Sequencing of the libraries was done on an Illumina HiSeq2000 using paired-end 100 bp reads. The paper's data handling went like this. Raw data were processed with SOAPnuke, discarding reads with adapters, uncalled bases, mean Phred below 15, or no exact constant-primer or identifier match. COPE v1.2.5 was used to merge the high-quality paired reads, and each unique nucleotide sequence was defined as a clonotype. MiTCR v1.1 was used to align clonotypes to the IMGT TRBV, TRBD and TRBJ reference segments. The analysis was restricted to V-J combinations with a frequency above 0.0001, which together covered approximately 99% of the repertoires. The TCS score was defined as F50 (clonal expansion) divided by E x V (chaos), with BLOSUM62-based TCRdist calculated between CDR3 peptides within each V-J. Welch's t-statistics and random forest reduced 500 to 650 V-J features to about 12, which were used in a naive Bayes classifier (R e1071). In-frame beta chains were kept once TCRdb had trimmed the public reads at Q25 with fastp and called clones with MiXCR. Each entry merges the rows of one CDR3 protein and shows their most common DNA and genes. These V and J calls originate from TCRdb's pipeline instead of the authors' own analysis. This sample gives around 350,000 distinct CDR3 sequences in total; about 25% of them show up just once. Around four fifths of the sample is in the top ten clones.

Stable Graves' hyperthyroidism was defined as no progression to ophthalmopathy during 18 months of follow-up. Hyperthyroidism patients were aged 18 to 65 years and newly diagnosed, with disease duration of less than 2 months. Patients with uncontrolled infections, other autoimmune diseases, pregnancy or lactation were excluded. Diagnoses relied on clinical symptoms, serum thyroxine and TRAb, thyroid ultrasound and orbital computed tomography. PBMCs were separated from roughly 9.6 ml of fresh peripheral blood using Ficoll-Paque density gradient centrifugation. Total RNA was extracted using Trizol reagent, and RNA quality was assessed on an Agilent 2100 Bioanalyzer. Including cysteine and phenylalanine, the CDR3 has 15 amino acids. The read is trimmed to its CDR3 DNA, 45 bases read in frame from base 1. CDR1 SGHTA and CDR2 FQGTGA were looked up in the germline V gene. The germline V and J ends show losses of 2 bases and 6 bases respectively, and no gene match explains 7 bases of the junction.

This TCR was sampled from a man aged 50 to 59 with Graves' hyperthyroidism. The chain is encoded by TRBV7-3 joined to TRBJ2-1, with 7 bases aligning to TRBD1. The sample comprised blood. This receptor has the CDR3 CASSLGDSNLNEQFF. The nucleotide sequence is given as TGTGCCAGCAGCTTAGGGGACAGCAACCTCAATGAGCAGTTCTTC.